This is a list of T cell receptor beta chains from one sample in a study of beta chain features in type 1 diabetes. The data were produced by immunoSEQ multiplex PCR, yet TCRdb's version contains in-frame clones alone and is incomplete. The profile shows roughly 28,000 clones, 56% of them singletons. Sequencing input: Tregs from blood. The source of these receptors is a woman between 18 and 29 years old with type 1 diabetes. Both conserved end residues are part of each CDR3. Each record gives: clone size, V gene, J gene, CDR3 protein. Expanded clones are given a class, and other clones once, few, many or no size at all.

>-|TRBV19|TRBJ1-2
CASNPQGSPYGYTF
>-|TRBV28|TRBJ2-4
CASSIAGGPIQYF
>few|TRBV2|TRBJ1-2
CASNSGTAYGYTF
>-|TRBV7-2|TRBJ1-3
CASSPYSGNTIYF
>-|TRBV7-6|TRBJ2-5
CASSLVQETQYF
>once|TRBV6-6|TRBJ2-1
CASSATGGAGGEQFF
>few|TRBV29-1|TRBJ2-2
CSVSSGVVYGGELFF
>few|TRBV4-3|TRBJ2-1
CASSPERGGLAGDDNEQFF
>-|TRBV7-3|TRBJ2-1
CASSSFKGQGSINEQFF
>few|TRBV29-1|TRBJ1-1
CSVPGRGASTEAFF
>once|TRBV18|TRBJ2-1
CASSPQPGDYNEQFF
>few|TRBV10-3|TRBJ2-3
CAIEMAGADTQYF
>once|TRBV5-1|TRBJ2-3
CASSHPSGGRDTQYF
>few|TRBV30|TRBJ1-2
CAWKRPGNLNYGYTF
>-|TRBV9|TRBJ2-1
CASSVRLAGGEEQFF
>-|TRBV14|TRBJ2-7
CASNTGTNPYEQYF
>-|TRBV6-6|TRBJ1-1
CASSYLSPGGNTEAFF